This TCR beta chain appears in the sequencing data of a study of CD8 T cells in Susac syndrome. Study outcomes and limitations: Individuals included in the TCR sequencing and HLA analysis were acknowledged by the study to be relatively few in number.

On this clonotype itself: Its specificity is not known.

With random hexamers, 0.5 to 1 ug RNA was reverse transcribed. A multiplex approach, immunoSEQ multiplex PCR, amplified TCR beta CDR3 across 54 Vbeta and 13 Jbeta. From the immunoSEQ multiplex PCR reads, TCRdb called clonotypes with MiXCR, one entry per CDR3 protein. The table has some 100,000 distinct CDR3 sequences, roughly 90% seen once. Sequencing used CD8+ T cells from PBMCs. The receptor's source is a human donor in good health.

CDR3 nucleotides: TGTGCCTGGAGTGTCCTCGAGAACACTGAAGCTTTCTTT. Translated, it gives CAWSVLENTEAFF. The rearrangement joins TRBV30 to TRBJ1-1; D gene unclear. CDR3 size: 13 residues. Germline V gives CDR1 GTSNPN, CDR2 SVGIG (reference sequence). Trimming stripped 0 bases from V and 1 base from J, with 6 bases between.